Following are 22 T cell receptor beta chains from one sample sequenced in a study of blood T cell repertoires in COVID-19. Produced via immunoSEQ multiplex PCR; TCRdb's table is partial and in-frame only. Of tens of thousands of clones in the sample, roughly 82% are singletons; the top ten hold more than 5%. The sample comprised peripheral blood. Receptors originate from a woman aged 60-70 years with acute or convalescent COVID-19.

The chain combines TRBV5-5 with TRBJ1-5; D is possibly TRBD1 (6 bases). The CDR3 is 15 amino acids. In germline, CDR1 is SGHKS, CDR2 YYEKEE (reference sequence). Trimming cost V 0 bases and J 0 bases, with 7 bases left between them. This CDR3 is CASSLGRGSNQPQHF. CDR3 sequence (DNA): TGTGCCAGCAGCTTGGGCAGGGGTAGCAATCAGCCCCAGCATTTT.

The J gene is TRBJ2-3, the V gene TRBV7-3; TRBD2 is a possible D gene (6 bases). The CDR3 is made up of 14 amino acids. The germline V gene encodes CDR1 SGHTA and CDR2 FQGTGA. The V end lost 5 bases, the J end lost 2 bases, and 11 bases lay between the germline ends. For the CDR3, the DNA is TGTGCCAGCAGCCCGGGACTGATCACAGATACGCAGTATTTT. Its protein is CASSPGLITDTQYF. The full variable domain, in which reference TRBV7-3 and TRBJ2-3 provide the parts outside the CDR3, is GAGVSQTPSNKVTEKGKYVELRCDPISGHTALYWYRQSLGQGPEFLIYFQGTGAADDSGLPNDRFFAVRPEGSVSTLKIQRTERGDSAVYLCASSPGLITDTQYFGPGTRLTVL.

The gene calls are TRBV6-5 and TRBJ2-7, with 9 bases identical to TRBD1. Trimming took 11 bases from V and 0 from J; bases not matched to a gene: 5. The CDR3 runs 13 residues. Germline assignment: CDR1 MNHEY and CDR2 SVGAGI. Here the CDR3 DNA reads TGTGCCGGACGGGACAGGGCCTCCTACGAGCAGTACTTC. Translated: CAGRDRASYEQYF.

The V call is TRBV9, the J call TRBJ2-7; TRBD2 agrees at 11 bases. CDR3 size: 14 residues. Germline lookup yields CDR1 SGDLS and CDR2 YYNGEE. The V segment lost 0 bases and the J segment 4 bases; nucleotides outside the gene matches: 0. As DNA, the CDR3 is TGTGCCAGCAGCGTAGGGACTAGCGGGTACGAGCAGTACTTC. It yields the protein CASSVGTSGYEQYF.

The gene calls are TRBV9 and TRBJ1-6, with 9 bases aligning to TRBD1. CDR3 size: 17 residues. With 0 bases clipped from V and 7 bases from J, the junction kept 8 bases outside the gene matches. In germline, CDR1 is SGDLS, CDR2 YYNGEE. The CDR3 DNA reads TGTGCCAGCAGCGTAGATTTTGGCGGACAGGGGAATTCACCCCTCCACTTT. This encodes CASSVDFGGQGNSPLHF.

V is TRBV7-9 and J is TRBJ1-3; maybe TRBD1 (5 bases). The length of the CDR3 is 15 residues. The V and J ends lost 6 bases and 0 bases respectively, with 12 bases between them. Germline CDR1 reads SEHNR; CDR2 reads FQNEAQ (reference sequence). DNA of the CDR3: TGTGCCAGCAGACCCGGGGGGAGCTCTGGAAACACCATATATTTT. Protein: CASRPGGSSGNTIYF.

CDR3 bases: TGTGCCAGCACCCTCGAGGGGGCAAGTAATTCACCCCTCCACTTT. Its protein product is CASTLEGASNSPLHF. This chain connects TRBV2 to TRBJ1-6, with 7 bases that match TRBD1. V lost 7 bases to trimming and J lost 6 bases; unmatched junction nucleotides: 9. This CDR3 comprises 15 residues. Germline values: CDR1 SNHLY, CDR2 FYNNEI.

The rearrangement joins TRBV16 to TRBJ2-7; 7 nucleotides line up with TRBD1. The CDR3 consists of 13 residues. Germline V CDR1 and CDR2: KGHSY, FQNENV. Trimming took 0 bases from V and 7 from J; bases not matched to a gene: 3. Here the CDR3 reads CASSQSTRGEQYF. In nucleotides, the CDR3 is TGTGCCAGCAGCCAATCAACCAGGGGGGAGCAGTACTTC.

The chain has TRBV7-2 and TRBJ2-1; TRBD1 matches 11 bases. The germline gives CDR1 SGHTA, CDR2 FQGNSA. This CDR3 has 15 amino acids. After removal of 5 bases from V and 5 bases from J, the junction contained 5 bases not matched to a gene. The CDR3 DNA follows: TGTGCCAGCAGCCTCGGACAGGGGGCAAACAATGAGCAGTTCTTC. Translation: CASSLGQGANNEQFF. Full variable domain (rest looked up from reference TRBV7-2 and TRBJ2-1): GAGVSQSPSNKVTEKGKDVELRCDPISGHTALYWYRQSLGQGLEFLIYFQGNSAPDKSGLPSDRFSAERTGGSVSTLTIQRTQQEDSAVYLCASSLGQGANNEQFFGPGTRLTVL.

This chain uses TRBV19 with TRBJ1-3; TRBD1 might be the D (5 bases). Trimming took 3 bases from V and 0 from J, leaving 12 bases between them. Per germline, CDR1 LNHDA and CDR2 SQIVND (reference sequence). The CDR3 contains 16 residues. The CDR3 DNA sequence: TGTGCCAGTAGTATCCAGGGCTCATACTCTGGAAACACCATATATTTT. Encoded protein: CASSIQGSYSGNTIYF.

The rearrangement uses TRBV6-5 and TRBJ2-1; TRBD2 agrees at 10 bases. The V gene end was trimmed by 0 bases and the J gene end by 4 bases; junction bases not matched to a gene: 3. In germline, CDR1 is MNHEY, CDR2 SVGAGI. The CDR3 sequence is 16 residues long. The CDR3 here is CASSYSSSGGYNEQFF. The CDR3 DNA sequence: TGTGCCAGCAGTTACTCTTCTAGCGGGGGTTACAATGAGCAGTTCTTC.

The rearrangement joins TRBV9 to TRBJ2-5, with 8 bases fitting TRBD2. The CDR3 consists of 17 residues. After removal of 0 bases from V and 4 bases from J, the junction contained 11 bases not matched to a gene. Per the germline V gene, CDR1 is SGDLS and CDR2 is YYNGEE. CDR3 loop: CASSVVSGLGALETQYF. The CDR3 DNA is TGTGCCAGCAGCGTAGTATCGGGACTAGGGGCCTTAGAGACCCAGTACTTC.

V is TRBV11-3 and J is TRBJ2-5, with TRBD1 matching over 8 bases. The length of the CDR3 is 15 residues. The ends lost 4 bases at V and 3 bases at J; junction bases unmatched: 7. Germline CDR1 is SGHNT and CDR2 is YENEEA. The DNA for the CDR3 is TGTGCCAGCAGCTCGGGACAGGTGGGCGAAGAGACCCAGTACTTC. Protein product: CASSSGQVGEETQYF.

J is TRBJ2-3 and V is TRBV9; 10 bases align to TRBD2. With 0 bases clipped from V and 2 bases from J, the junction kept 6 bases outside the gene matches. The CDR3 has 17 residues. Germline CDR1 and CDR2: SGDLS and YYNGEE. In nucleotides, the CDR3 is TGTGCCAGCAGCGTAGGTTCTAGCGGGGGTTTCACAGATACGCAGTATTTT. It is translated as CASSVGSSGGFTDTQYF.

V usage is TRBV10-3 and J usage is TRBJ1-1; D gene uncertain. The CDR3 length is 13 residues. V was trimmed by 7 bases and J by 4 bases, leaving 13 bases between them. Germline values: CDR1 ENHRY, CDR2 SYGVKD. The CDR3 sequence is CAITPDSATEAFF. CDR3 coding DNA: TGTGCCATCACCCCAGACTCGGCCACTGAAGCTTTCTTT.

This chain links TRBV2 with TRBJ1-1; 10 bases align to TRBD1. This CDR3 is 11 amino acids long. Germline CDR1 SNHLY, CDR2 FYNNEI. J was trimmed by 10 bases and V by 6 bases; bases with no gene match: 2. The CDR3 sequence is CASRGTGAAFF. CDR3 nucleotides: TGTGCCAGCAGGGGGACAGGGGCAGCTTTCTTT.

Worth noting for this clone: The sample has other DNA sequences that encode this CDR3 too. The chain links TRBV19 to TRBJ1-1, with TRBD1 as a possible D gene (5 bases). CDR1 and CDR2 from the germline V gene are LNHDA and SQIVND (reference sequence). Trimming removed 6 bases from V and 0 bases from J, with 8 bases in between. The CDR3 extends over 13 amino acids. As DNA, the CDR3 is TGTGCCAGTAGCGGACACCTGAACACTGAAGCTTTCTTT. Protein: CASSGHLNTEAFF.

J is TRBJ1-1 and V is TRBV5-6, with D maybe TRBD1 (5 bases). CDR1 SGHDT and CDR2 YYEEEE come from the germline V gene. V gave up 5 bases and J gave up 3 bases, with 14 bases separating them. This CDR3 region has 14 residues. This CDR3 is CASRGTTYYTEAFF. The CDR3 region has the DNA TGTGCCAGCAGGGGGACTACCTACTACACTGAAGCTTTCTTT.

This rearrangement joins TRBV14 to TRBJ1-2, with D tentatively TRBD1 (6 bases). The germline CDR1 and CDR2 sequences are SGHDN and FVKESK. The CDR3 is 14 residues long. Trimming cost V 1 base and J 2 bases, with 8 bases left between them. The CDR3 sequence is CASSQVQGNYGYTF. The CDR3 DNA reads TGTGCCAGCAGCCAAGTGCAGGGGAACTATGGCTACACCTTC.

The chain recombines TRBV2 with TRBJ2-2; possibly TRBD2 for D (5 bases). The V gene lost 6 bases and the J gene lost 0 bases, with 8 bases spanning the gap. The CDR3 length is 14 residues. Germline CDR1 and CDR2: SNHLY and FYNNEI. CDR3 coding DNA: TGTGCCAGCAGACTAGACGCGAACACCGGGGAGCTGTTTTTT. It is translated as CASRLDANTGELFF.

The V gene is TRBV30, the J gene TRBJ1-4, with 7 bases lining up with TRBD1. The length of the CDR3 is 15 residues. Per germline, CDR1 GTSNPN and CDR2 SVGIG (reference sequence). With 1 base clipped from V and 0 bases from J, the junction kept 2 bases outside the gene matches. The CDR3, as DNA: TGTGCCTGGAGTGCAGGGGGGACAACTAATGAAAAACTGTTTTTT. Translating it yields CAWSAGGTTNEKLFF. Full variable domain (outside the CDR3, taken from reference TRBV30 and TRBJ1-4): SQTIHQWPATLVQPVGSPLSLECTVEGTSNPNLYWYRQAAGRGLQLLFYSVGIGQISSEVPQNLSASRPQDRQFILSSKKLLLSDSGFYLCAWSAGGTTNEKLFFGSGTQLSVL.

V and J are TRBV24-1 and TRBJ2-2, with D perhaps matching TRBD1 (6 bases). The length of the CDR3 is 14 residues. Trimming left V 5 bases short and J 1 base short, with 7 bases between. CDR1 KGHDR and CDR2 SFDVKD come from the germline V gene. Here the CDR3 reads CATSGRGNTGELFF. The CDR3 coding sequence is TGTGCCACCAGTGGCAGGGGGAACACCGGGGAGCTGTTTTTT.